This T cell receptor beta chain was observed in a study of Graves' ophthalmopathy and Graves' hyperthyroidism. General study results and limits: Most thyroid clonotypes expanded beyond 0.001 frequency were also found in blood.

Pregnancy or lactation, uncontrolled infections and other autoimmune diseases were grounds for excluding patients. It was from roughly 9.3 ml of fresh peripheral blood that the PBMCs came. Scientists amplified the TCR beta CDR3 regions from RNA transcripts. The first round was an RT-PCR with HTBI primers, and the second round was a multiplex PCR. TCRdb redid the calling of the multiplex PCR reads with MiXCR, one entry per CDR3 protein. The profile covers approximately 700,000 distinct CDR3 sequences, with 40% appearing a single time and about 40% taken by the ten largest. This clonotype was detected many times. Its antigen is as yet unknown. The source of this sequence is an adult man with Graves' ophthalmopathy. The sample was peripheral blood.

The CDR3 region is CASSLADGQETQYF. The CDR3, as DNA: TGTGCCAGCAGCTTAGCGGACGGGCAAGAGACCCAGTACTTC. V usage is TRBV7-8 and J usage is TRBJ2-5; D is undetermined. This CDR3 has 14 amino acids. Germline CDR1 reads SGHVS; CDR2 reads FQNEAQ. V was pared by 0 bases and J by 2 bases, with 7 bases between.